The clone carrying this T cell receptor (beta chain) has just a few counts. Its specificity is unknown. At one of its ends the junction is not consistent with the germline gene, which may arise from a read error. This sample was taken from a study of blood T cells in healthy people across ages. Study findings and constraints: The CMV status of each donor remained undetermined, and this could have confounded shifts in expanded clonotypes.

It was with a sample-barcoded 5' primer and a J-beta primer mix that a second PCR of roughly 7 to 12 cycles was run. Each cDNA molecule, via a template-switch adaptor with 12 random nucleotides, was tagged. In TCRdb, the 5' RACE reads were re-called with MiXCR into one record per CDR3 protein. Here the sample spans roughly 800,000 distinct CDR3 sequences, 25% being singletons. Germline lookup yields CDR1 SGHTA and CDR2 FQGNSA. The CDR3 spans 14 residues. Extracted total RNA amounted to at least 5.5 micrograms for each sample. The same sample was also studied in work on T cells of mothers and their children. From that second work: Overlap in related mother-child pairs always slightly exceeded unrelated pairs, never significantly.

This TCR came from a boy between 10 and 17 years old in good health. Sequencing used blood. The V and J genes are TRBV7-2 and TRBJ2-5; 7 nucleotides align to TRBD2. The CDR3 reads CASSALANLETQYF. In DNA, the CDR3 is TGCGCCAGCAGCGCACTAGCGAACTTAGAGACCCAGTACTTC.